The 12 T cell receptor beta chains presented below share a single source sample, sequenced in a study of T cell responses to AZD1222 COVID-19 vaccine. Using immunoSEQ multiplex PCR, the repertoire was profiled, and TCRdb retains in-frame clones only, with some absent. The sample has about 160,000 clones; under 95% are singletons. The specimen comprised peripheral blood, sampled on day 0 of AZD1222 vaccination. These receptors were collected from an adult in good health.

The chain links TRBV18 to TRBJ2-2; no reliable D call. CDR1 KGHSH and CDR2 LQKENI come from the germline V gene. The V end was cut by 3 bases, the J end by 1 base, with 6 bases between. The CDR3 has 14 amino acids. CDR3 residues: CASSPQRNTGELFF. CDR3 nucleotide sequence: TGTGCCAGCTCACCGCAGAGGAACACCGGGGAGCTGTTTTTT.

The chain uses TRBV5-1 and TRBJ1-2, with D unclear. Germline-derived CDR1 and CDR2 are SGHRS and YFSETQ. V lost 4 bases and J 0 bases, leaving 7 bases between the germline ends. There are 13 residues in the CDR3. CDR3 residues: CASSPEANYGYTF. In DNA form, the CDR3 reads TGCGCCAGCAGCCCCGAGGCTAACTATGGCTACACCTTC.

The chain employs TRBV16 and TRBJ2-1, with 7 positions matching TRBD1. Germline CDR1 is KGHSY and CDR2 is FQNENV. V shed 0 bases, J shed 3 bases, and the junction held 5 bases outside the gene matches. The length of the CDR3 is 16 residues. The chain's CDR3 is CASSQSGRDSYNEQFF. CDR3 coding DNA: TGTGCCAGCAGCCAATCGGGTCGGGACAGCTACAATGAGCAGTTCTTC.

The chain has TRBV24-1 and TRBJ2-1, with no clear D. The V gene's germline CDR1 is KGHDR and CDR2 SFDVKD. CDR3 length equals 16 residues. V lost 4 bases to trimming and J lost 0 bases, with 12 bases between them. The CDR3 region is CATSDSRPGSYNEQFF. The DNA for the CDR3 is TGTGCCACCAGTGACTCCCGACCGGGCTCCTACAATGAGCAGTTCTTC.

J is TRBJ1-4 and V is TRBV7-6; D call uncertain. Between the trimmed V and J ends, which lost 3 bases and 3 bases, there was a span of 8 bases. The CDR3 has 14 residues. Germline V CDR1 and CDR2: SGHVS, FNYEAQ. The CDR3 DNA is TGTGCCAGCAGCTTCGGCGGGTCTAATGAAAAACTGTTTTTT. Amino acids: CASSFGGSNEKLFF.

This clone was recorded a few times. The CDR3 is CASSARDNEQFF. As DNA, the CDR3 is TGTGCCAGCAGTGCCAGAGACAATGAGCAGTTCTTC. The V gene is TRBV28, the J gene TRBJ2-1; no reliable D call. The CDR3 sequence is 12 residues long. Trimming pared 5 bases from V and 5 bases from J, leaving 7 bases between. The germline V gene has CDR1 MDHEN and CDR2 SYDVKM.

This clone was seen just once. V gene TRBV7-9 combines with J gene TRBJ1-5; D not certain. The CDR3 is made up of 14 amino acids. The germline V gene has CDR1 SEHNR and CDR2 FQNEAQ (reference sequence). Trimming cost V 1 base and J 1 base, with 5 bases left between them. The CDR3 spells CASSLGPSNQPQHF. In nucleotides, the CDR3 is TGTGCCAGCAGCTTAGGGCCGAGCAATCAGCCCCAGCATTTT.

A single count supports this clone. The chain recombines TRBV7-9 with TRBJ2-1; D assignment may be TRBD1 or TRBD2 (7 bases each). Germline values: CDR1 SEHNR, CDR2 FQNEAQ (reference sequence). The CDR3 is 15 residues long. V lost 4 bases, J lost 7 bases, and 17 bases lay in between. As DNA, the CDR3 is TGTGCCAGCAGCTCGACAGGGAGGGGCCGGAATGAGCAGTTCTTC. This sequence encodes CASSSTGRGRNEQFF.

This chain uses TRBV30 with TRBJ2-7; D might be TRBD1 (5 bases). The CDR3 totals 15 residues. V lost 0 bases to trimming and J lost 2 bases, with 14 bases between them. Germline V gives CDR1 GTSNPN, CDR2 SVGIG (reference sequence). CDR3 loop: CAWSVLSHRPYEQYF. The CDR3 nucleotides read TGTGCCTGGAGTGTCCTTTCGCACAGGCCCTACGAGCAGTACTTC.

V gene TRBV9 combines with J gene TRBJ2-7; the D gene is possibly TRBD1 (6 bases). Trimming cost V 0 bases and J 4 bases, with 17 bases left between them. The CDR3 is 16 amino acids. The germline CDR1 and CDR2 sequences are SGDLS and YYNGEE. The CDR3 DNA sequence: TGTGCCAGCAGCGTAGCAAGCCAGGGGCACAGTTACGAGCAGTACTTC. Translating it yields CASSVASQGHSYEQYF.

The chain links TRBV10-3 to TRBJ2-7; D ambiguous. CDR1 and CDR2 (germline): ENHRY, SYGVKD. The CDR3 is made up of 12 amino acids. The V end lost 4 bases, the J end lost 3 bases, and 7 bases lay between the germline ends. The CDR3 DNA is TGTGCCATCAGTGCGAAGCACTACGAGCAGTACTTC. It codes for CAISAKHYEQYF.

The J gene is TRBJ2-1, the V gene TRBV7-3; D may be TRBD2 (5 bases). Germline V gene lookup returns CDR1 SGHTA and CDR2 FQGTGA. This CDR3 contains 15 residues. V gave up 5 bases and J gave up 5 bases, with 16 bases separating them. The DNA of the CDR3 is TGTGCCAGCAGCCGAACACGGGGAAAAAACAATGAGCAGTTCTTC. It codes for CASSRTRGKNNEQFF.